This record covers a single TCR beta chain. These data come from a study of identical twins. V was clipped by 0 bases and J by 2 bases, with 14 bases between them. CDR1 and CDR2 from the germline V gene are SGHRS and YFSETQ. There are 16 residues in the CDR3. Each CDR3 protein gets one entry after TCRdb re-called the 5' RACE reads with MiXCR. Counted here are roughly 480,000 distinct CDR3 sequences, more than 20% occurring once; the ten biggest clones make up 2.9%. This sample also belongs to another study, concerning T cells expressing NK-cell markers.

V usage is TRBV5-1 and J usage is TRBJ2-5, with D tentatively TRBD2 (7 bases). The receptor comes from a woman aged 18 to 35 in good health. The sample consisted of CD4+ T cells sorted from blood. CDR3 protein: CASSLGLAQGQETQYF. DNA for the CDR3: TGCGCCAGCAGCTTGGGACTAGCACAGGGACAAGAGACCCAGTACTTC.